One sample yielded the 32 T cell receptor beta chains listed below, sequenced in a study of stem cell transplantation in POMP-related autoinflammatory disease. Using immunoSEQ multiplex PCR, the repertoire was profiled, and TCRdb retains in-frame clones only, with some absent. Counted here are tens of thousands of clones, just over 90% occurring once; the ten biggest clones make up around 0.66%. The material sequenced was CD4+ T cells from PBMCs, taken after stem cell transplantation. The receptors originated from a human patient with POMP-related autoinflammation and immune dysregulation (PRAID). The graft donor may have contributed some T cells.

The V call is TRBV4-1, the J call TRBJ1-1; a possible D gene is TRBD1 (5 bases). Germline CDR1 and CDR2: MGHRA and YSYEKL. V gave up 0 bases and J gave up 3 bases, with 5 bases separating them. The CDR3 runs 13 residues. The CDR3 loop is CASSQEGDTEAFF. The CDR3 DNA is TGCGCCAGCAGCCAAGAGGGGGACACTGAAGCTTTCTTT.

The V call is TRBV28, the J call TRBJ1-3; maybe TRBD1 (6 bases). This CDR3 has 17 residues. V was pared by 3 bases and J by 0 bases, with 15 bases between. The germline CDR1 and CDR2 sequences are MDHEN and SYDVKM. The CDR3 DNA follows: TGTGCCAGCAGTTTTTTTGCGGGGGCTCGCTCTGGAAACACCATATATTTT. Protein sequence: CASSFFAGARSGNTIYF.

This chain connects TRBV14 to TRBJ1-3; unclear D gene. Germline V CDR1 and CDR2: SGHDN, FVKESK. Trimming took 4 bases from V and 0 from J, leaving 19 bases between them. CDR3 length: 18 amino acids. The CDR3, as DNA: TGTGCCAGCAGCCCGCGGCCGGGCGCCTTGAGCTCTGGAAACACCATATATTTT. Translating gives CASSPRPGALSSGNTIYF.

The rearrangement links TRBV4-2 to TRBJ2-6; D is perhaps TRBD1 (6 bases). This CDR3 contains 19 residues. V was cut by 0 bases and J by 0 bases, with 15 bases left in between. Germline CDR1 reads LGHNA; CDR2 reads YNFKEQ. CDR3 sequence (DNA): TGTGCCAGCAGCCAAGATCCGGACAGATTAAGCTCTGGGGCCAACGTCCTGACTTTC. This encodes CASSQDPDRLSSGANVLTF.

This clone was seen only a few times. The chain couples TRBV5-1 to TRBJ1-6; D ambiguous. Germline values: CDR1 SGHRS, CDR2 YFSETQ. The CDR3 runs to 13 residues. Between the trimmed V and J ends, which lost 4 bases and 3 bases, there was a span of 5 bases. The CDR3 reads CASSGRYNSPLHF. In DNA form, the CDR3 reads TGCGCCAGCAGCGGCCGCTATAATTCACCCCTCCACTTT. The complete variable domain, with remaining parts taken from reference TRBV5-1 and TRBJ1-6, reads KAGVTQTPRYLIKTRGQQVTLSCSPISGHRSVSWYQQTPGQGLQFLFEYFSETQRNKGNFPGRFSGRQFSNSRSEMNVSTLELGDSALYLCASSGRYNSPLHFGNGTRLTVT.

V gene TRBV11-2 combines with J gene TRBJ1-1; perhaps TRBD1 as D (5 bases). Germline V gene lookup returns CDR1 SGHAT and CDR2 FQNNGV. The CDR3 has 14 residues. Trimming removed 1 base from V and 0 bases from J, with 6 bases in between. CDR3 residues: CASSLVGVNTEAFF. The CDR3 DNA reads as TGTGCCAGCAGCTTAGTGGGGGTGAACACTGAAGCTTTCTTT.

CDR3 sequence (DNA): TGTGCCACCAGTGACCCTGGGACAGGGGGTTTCACAGATACGCAGTATTTT. This codes for CATSDPGTGGFTDTQYF. The V call is TRBV24-1, the J call TRBJ2-3, with 11 bases matching TRBD1. Trimming removed 4 bases from V and 2 bases from J; junction bases left unmatched: 7. Germline CDR1 KGHDR, CDR2 SFDVKD. The CDR3 loop spans 17 amino acids.

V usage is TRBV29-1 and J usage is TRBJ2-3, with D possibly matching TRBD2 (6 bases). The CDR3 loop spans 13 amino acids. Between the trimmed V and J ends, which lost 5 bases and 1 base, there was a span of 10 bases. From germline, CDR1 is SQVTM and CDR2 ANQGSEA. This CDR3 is CSVPLARTDTQYF. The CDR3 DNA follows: TGCAGCGTTCCACTAGCCCGCACAGATACGCAGTATTTT.

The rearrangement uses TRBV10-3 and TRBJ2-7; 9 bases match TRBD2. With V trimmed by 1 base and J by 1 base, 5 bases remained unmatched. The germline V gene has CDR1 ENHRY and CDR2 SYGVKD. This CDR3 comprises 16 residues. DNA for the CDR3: TGTGCCATCAGTGAGTATCCCCTAGCGGGGTCCTACGAGCAGTACTTC. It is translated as CAISEYPLAGSYEQYF.

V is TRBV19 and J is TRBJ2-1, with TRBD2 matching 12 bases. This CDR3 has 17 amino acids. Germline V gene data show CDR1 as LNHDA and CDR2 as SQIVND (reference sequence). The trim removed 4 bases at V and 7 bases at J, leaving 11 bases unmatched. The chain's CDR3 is CASSNFASGGARNEQFF. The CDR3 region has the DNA TGTGCCAGTAGTAACTTCGCTAGCGGGGGGGCCAGGAATGAGCAGTTCTTC.

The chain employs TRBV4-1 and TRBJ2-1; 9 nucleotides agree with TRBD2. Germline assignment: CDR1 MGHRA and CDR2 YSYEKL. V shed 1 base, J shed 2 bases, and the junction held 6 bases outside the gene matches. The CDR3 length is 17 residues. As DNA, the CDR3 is TGCGCCAGCAGCCAAGGAATACGCGGGGGGGCCTACAATGAGCAGTTCTTC. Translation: CASSQGIRGGAYNEQFF.

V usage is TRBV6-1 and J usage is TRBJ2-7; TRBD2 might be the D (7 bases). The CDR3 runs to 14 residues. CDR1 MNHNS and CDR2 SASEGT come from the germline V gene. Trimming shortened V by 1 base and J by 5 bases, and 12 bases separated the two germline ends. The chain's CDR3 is CASSEVGGADEQYF. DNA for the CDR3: TGTGCCAGCAGTGAAGTAGGGGGGGCGGACGAGCAGTACTTC.

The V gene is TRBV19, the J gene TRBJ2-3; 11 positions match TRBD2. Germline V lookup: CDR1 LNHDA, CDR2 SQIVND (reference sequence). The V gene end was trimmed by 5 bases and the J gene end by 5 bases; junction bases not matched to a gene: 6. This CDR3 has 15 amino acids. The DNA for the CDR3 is TGTGCCAGTAGTGCTCAACTAGCGGGGGAAGATACGCAGTATTTT. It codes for CASSAQLAGEDTQYF.

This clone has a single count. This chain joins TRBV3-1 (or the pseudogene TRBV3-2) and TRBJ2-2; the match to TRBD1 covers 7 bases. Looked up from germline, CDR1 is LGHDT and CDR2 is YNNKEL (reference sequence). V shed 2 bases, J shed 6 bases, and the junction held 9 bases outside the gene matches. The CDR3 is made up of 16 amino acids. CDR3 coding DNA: TGTGCCAGCAGCCAACCACGGACAGGATGGGCCGGGGAGCTGTTTTTT. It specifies CASSQPRTGWAGELFF.

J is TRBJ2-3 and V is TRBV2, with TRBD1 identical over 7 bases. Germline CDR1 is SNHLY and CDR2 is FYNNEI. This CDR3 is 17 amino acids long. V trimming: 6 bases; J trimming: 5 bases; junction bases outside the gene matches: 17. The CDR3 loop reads CASRPLDLGGRGDTQYF. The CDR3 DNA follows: TGTGCCAGCAGACCCCTCGACCTAGGGGGCCGGGGAGATACGCAGTATTTT.

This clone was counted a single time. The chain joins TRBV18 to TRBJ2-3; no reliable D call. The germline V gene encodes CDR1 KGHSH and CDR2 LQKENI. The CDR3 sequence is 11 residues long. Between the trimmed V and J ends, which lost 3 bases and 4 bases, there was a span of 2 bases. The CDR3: CASSPSDTQYF. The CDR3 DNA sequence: TGTGCCAGCTCACCCTCAGATACGCAGTATTTT.

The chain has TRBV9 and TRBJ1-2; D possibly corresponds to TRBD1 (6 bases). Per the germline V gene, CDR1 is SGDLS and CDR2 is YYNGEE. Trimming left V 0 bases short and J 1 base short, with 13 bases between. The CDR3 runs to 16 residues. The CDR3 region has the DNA TGTGCCAGCAGCGTAGGGGGAGGACAGCTTAACTATGGCTACACCTTC. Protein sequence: CASSVGGGQLNYGYTF.

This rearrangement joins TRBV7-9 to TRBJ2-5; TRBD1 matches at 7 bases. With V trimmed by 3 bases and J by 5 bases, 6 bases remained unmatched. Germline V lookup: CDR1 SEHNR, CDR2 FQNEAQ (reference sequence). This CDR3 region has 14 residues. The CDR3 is CASSLRGPRETQYF. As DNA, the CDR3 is TGTGCCAGCAGCTTGAGGGGGCCGAGGGAGACCCAGTACTTC.

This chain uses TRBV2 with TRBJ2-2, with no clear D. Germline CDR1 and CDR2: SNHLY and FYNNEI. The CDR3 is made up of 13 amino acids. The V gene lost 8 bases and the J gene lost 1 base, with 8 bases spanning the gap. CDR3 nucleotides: TGTGCCAGCTCCTTACAGAACACCGGGGAGCTGTTTTTT. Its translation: CASSLQNTGELFF.

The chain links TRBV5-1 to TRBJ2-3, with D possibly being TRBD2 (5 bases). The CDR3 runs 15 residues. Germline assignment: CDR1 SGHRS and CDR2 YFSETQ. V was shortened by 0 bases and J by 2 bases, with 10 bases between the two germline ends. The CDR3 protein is CASSLAGELTDTQYF. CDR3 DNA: TGCGCCAGCAGCTTGGCCGGGGAGCTCACAGATACGCAGTATTTT. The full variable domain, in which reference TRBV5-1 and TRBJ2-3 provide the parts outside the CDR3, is KAGVTQTPRYLIKTRGQQVTLSCSPISGHRSVSWYQQTPGQGLQFLFEYFSETQRNKGNFPGRFSGRQFSNSRSEMNVSTLELGDSALYLCASSLAGELTDTQYFGPGTRLTVL.

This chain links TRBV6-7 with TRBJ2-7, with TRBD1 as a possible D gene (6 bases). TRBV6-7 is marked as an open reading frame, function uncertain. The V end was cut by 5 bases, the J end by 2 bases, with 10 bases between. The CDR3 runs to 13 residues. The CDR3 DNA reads TGTGCCAGCAGTCCGGACAGTGCCTACGAGCAGTACTTC. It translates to CASSPDSAYEQYF.

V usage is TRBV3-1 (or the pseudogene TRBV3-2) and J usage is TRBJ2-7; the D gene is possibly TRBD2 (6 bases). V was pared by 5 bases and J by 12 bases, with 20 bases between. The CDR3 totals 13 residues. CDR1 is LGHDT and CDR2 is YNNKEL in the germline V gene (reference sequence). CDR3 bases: TGTGCCAGCAGCGACCGGGACTCCTCAGGCCTGTACGTC. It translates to CASSDRDSSGLYV.

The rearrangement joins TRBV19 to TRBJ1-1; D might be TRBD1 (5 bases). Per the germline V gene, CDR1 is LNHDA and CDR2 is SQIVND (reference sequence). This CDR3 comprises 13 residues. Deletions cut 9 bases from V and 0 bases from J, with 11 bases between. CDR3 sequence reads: CASARQMNTEAFF. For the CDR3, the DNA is TGTGCCAGCGCTAGACAGATGAACACTGAAGCTTTCTTT.

CDR3 sequence (DNA): TGTGCTAGTGCTAACCCCGGGGAGAACACAGATACGCAGTATTTT. The encoded protein is CASANPGENTDTQYF. V is TRBV12-5 and J is TRBJ2-3, with D possibly being TRBD2 (5 bases). The CDR3 is made up of 15 amino acids. V lost 7 bases and J 2 bases, leaving 16 bases between the germline ends. Germline V lookup: CDR1 LGHNT, CDR2 FRNRAP.

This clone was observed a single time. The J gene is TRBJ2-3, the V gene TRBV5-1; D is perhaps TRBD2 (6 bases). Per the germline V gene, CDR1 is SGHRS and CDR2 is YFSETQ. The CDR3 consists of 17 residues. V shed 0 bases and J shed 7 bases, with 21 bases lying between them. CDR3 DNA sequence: TGCGCCAGCAGCTTGGACCTAGCGACCCGACCAACCTATACGCAGTATTTT. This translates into CASSLDLATRPTYTQYF.

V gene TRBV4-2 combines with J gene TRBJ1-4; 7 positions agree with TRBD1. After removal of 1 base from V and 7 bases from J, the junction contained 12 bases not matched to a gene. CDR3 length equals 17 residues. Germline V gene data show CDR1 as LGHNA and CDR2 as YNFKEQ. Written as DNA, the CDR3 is TGTGCCAGCAGCCAAGGACAGGGCGCCCATTCGTCTGAAAAACTGTTTTTT. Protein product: CASSQGQGAHSSEKLFF.

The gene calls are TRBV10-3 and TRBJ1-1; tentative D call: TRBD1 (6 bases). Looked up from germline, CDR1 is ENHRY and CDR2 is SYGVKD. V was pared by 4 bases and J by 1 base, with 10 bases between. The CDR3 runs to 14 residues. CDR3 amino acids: CAISGSRGNTEAFF. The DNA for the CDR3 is TGTGCCATCAGTGGGAGCAGGGGGAACACTGAAGCTTTCTTT.

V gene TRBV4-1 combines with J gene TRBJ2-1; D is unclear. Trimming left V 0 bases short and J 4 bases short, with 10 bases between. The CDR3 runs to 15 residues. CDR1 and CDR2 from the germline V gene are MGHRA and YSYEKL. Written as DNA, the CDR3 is TGCGCCAGCAGCCAAGATGGGTACGATTACAATGAGCAGTTCTTC. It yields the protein CASSQDGYDYNEQFF.

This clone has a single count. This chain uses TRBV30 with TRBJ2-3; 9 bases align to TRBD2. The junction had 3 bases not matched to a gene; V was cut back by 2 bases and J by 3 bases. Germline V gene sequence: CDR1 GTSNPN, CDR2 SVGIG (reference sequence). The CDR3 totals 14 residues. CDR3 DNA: TGTGCCTGGAGTTCTACTAGCGGGACAGATACGCAGTATTTT. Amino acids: CAWSSTSGTDTQYF.

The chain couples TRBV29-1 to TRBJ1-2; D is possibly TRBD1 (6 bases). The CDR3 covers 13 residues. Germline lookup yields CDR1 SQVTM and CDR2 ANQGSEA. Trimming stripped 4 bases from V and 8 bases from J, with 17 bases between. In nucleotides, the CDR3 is TGCAGCGTTGCCCCAGGGGTGTATGGCGGCTACACCTTC. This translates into CSVAPGVYGGYTF.

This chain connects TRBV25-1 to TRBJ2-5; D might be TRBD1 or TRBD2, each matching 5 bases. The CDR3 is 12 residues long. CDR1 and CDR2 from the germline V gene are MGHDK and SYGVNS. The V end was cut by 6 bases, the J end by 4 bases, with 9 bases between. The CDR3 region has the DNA TGTGCCAGCAGGAGGGGAAGAGAGACCCAGTACTTC. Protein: CASRRGRETQYF.

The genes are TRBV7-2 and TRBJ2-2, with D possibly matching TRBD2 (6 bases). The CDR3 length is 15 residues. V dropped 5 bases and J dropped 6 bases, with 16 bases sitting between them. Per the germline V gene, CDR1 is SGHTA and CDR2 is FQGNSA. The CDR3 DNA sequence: TGTGCCAGCAGCGGCGGGACTCCCCCCCCCGGGGAGCTGTTTTTT. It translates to CASSGGTPPPGELFF.